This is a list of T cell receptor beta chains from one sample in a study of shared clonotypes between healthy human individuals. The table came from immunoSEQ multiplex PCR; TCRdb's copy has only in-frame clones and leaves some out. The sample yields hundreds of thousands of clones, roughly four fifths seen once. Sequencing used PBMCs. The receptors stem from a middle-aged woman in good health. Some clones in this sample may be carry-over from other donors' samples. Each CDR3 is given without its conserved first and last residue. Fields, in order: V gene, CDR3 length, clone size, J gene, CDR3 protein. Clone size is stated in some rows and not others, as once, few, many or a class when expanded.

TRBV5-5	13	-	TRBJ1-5	ASSPNTEFNQPQH
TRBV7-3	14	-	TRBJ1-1	ASSYLTGLMNTEAF
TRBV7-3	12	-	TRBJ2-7	ASSSPGQPYEQY
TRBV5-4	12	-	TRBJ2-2	ASSEGQNTGELF
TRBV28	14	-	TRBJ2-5	ASSFEYGRPAETQY
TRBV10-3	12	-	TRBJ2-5	AISGTGVQETQY
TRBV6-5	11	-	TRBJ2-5	ASSPPGPGTQY
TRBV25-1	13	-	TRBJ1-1	ASSARRDLNTEAF
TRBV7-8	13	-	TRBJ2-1	ASRLRTSGYNEQF
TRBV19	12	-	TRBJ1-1	ASSKGRLNTEAF
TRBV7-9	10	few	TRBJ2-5	ASSFRGETQY
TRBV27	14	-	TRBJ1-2	ASSLRTGELGYGYT
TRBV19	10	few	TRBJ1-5	ASSLYNQPQH
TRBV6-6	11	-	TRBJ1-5	ASSGTGNQPQH
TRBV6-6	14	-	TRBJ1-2	ASSLGPQGDPYGYT
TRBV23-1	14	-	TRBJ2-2	ASSHVVQTSTGELF
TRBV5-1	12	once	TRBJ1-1	ASSPTGVNTEAF
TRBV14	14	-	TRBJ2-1	ASSLLTSGTYNEQF
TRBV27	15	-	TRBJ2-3	ASSLTWRAERTDTQY
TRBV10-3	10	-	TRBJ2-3	AISEKGLDVD
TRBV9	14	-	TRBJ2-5	ASSGRLGGGVSTQY
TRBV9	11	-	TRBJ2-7	ASSVERYGEQY
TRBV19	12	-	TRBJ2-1	ASSMQEGAAEQF
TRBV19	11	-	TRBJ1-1	ASSLSLNTEAF
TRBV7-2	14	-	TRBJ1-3	ASSAQPGNSGNTIY
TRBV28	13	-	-	ASTDGTGGSYEQY
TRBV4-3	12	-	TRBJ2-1	ASSRAGGPREQF
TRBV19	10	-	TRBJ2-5	ASSMGEETQY
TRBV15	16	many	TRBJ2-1	ATSRDPITRDSYNEQF
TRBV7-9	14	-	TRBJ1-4	ASSLRGDATNEKLF
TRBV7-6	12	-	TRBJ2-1	ASSLGDPRNEQF
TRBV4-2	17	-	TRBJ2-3	ASSQVSSGRGGRTDTQY
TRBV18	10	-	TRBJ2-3	ASSPSTDMQY
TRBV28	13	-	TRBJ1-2	ASSFPGLTFGGYT
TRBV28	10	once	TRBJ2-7	ASRDGAGEQY
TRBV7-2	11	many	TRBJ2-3	ASSLDGGNTQY
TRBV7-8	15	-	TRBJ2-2	ASSPIGRGVDTGELF
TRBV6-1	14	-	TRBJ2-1	ASSDSGSDSYNEQF
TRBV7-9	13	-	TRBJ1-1	ASSLGETGGGEAF
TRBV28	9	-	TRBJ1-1	ASTGNTEAF
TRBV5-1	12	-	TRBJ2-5	ASSLAGIRETQY
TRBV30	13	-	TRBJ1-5	AWSLRTGGNQHQH
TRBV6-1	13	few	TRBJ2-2	ASRGQGLVTGELF
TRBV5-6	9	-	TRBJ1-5	ASSLDQPQH
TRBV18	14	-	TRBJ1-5	ASSLGQGSSNQPQH
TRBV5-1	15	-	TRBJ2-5	ASSLAGAGSYQETQY
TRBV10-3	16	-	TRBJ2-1	AISGAGDSPHSYNEQF
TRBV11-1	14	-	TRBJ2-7	ASSSPRDRDSYEQY
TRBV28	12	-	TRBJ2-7	ASTIAGDSYEQY
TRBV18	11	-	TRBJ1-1	ASSRLGGTEAF
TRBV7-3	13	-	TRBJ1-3	ASSLSPSSGNTIY
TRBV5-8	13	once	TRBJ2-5	ASTTSGVLQETQY
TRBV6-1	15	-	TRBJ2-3	ASSDYPGRDATDTQY